Each of the 6 T cell receptor beta chains below was sequenced from the same sample in a study of OX40 agonist ivuxolimab in advanced cancers. TCRdb's copy holds only in-frame clones and misses some; the assay was immunoSEQ multiplex PCR. The data hold 35,000 to 45,000 clones, with 70% to 90% observed a single time. The sequenced sample was CD4+ or CD8+ T cells sorted from blood, obtained in a trial of the OX40 agonist ivuxolimab. These receptors all come from an adult with an advanced solid tumor such as melanoma, head and neck, liver or kidney cancer.

The count of this clone is one. The chain links TRBV7-9 to TRBJ1-2; TRBD1 is a possible D gene (5 bases). Germline-derived CDR1 and CDR2 are SEHNR and FQNEAQ (reference sequence). Trimming cost V 7 bases and J 0 bases, with 15 bases left between them. The CDR3 is 15 amino acids. The CDR3 DNA follows: TGTGCCAGCACCTCTTATAGGGGTTCTAACTATGGCTACACCTTC. Translating gives CASTSYRGSNYGYTF.

The rearrangement joins TRBV4-2 to TRBJ1-2, with D possibly matching TRBD1 (5 bases). The CDR3 length is 13 residues. Germline V gene lookup returns CDR1 LGHNA and CDR2 YNFKEQ. V gave up 4 bases and J gave up 8 bases, with 14 bases separating them. The CDR3 DNA is TGTGCCAGCAGCCCCGGAGGGGCGCGGGGCTACACCTTC. Residues: CASSPGGARGYTF.

This clone was recorded once. The chain employs TRBV5-4 and TRBJ1-2, with D possibly TRBD1 on 5 matching bases. CDR1 SGHNT and CDR2 YYREEE come from the germline V gene (reference sequence). This CDR3 contains 12 residues. Deletions cut 3 bases from V and 13 bases from J, with 16 bases between. The CDR3 DNA follows: TGTGCCAGCAGCTCCCCCGGGACGAGTGGCACCTTC. Its translation is CASSSPGTSGTF.

This chain uses TRBV6-4 with TRBJ1-1, with TRBD1 as a possible D gene (5 bases). The CDR3 sequence is 13 residues long. V was trimmed by 6 bases and J by 3 bases, leaving 11 bases between them. CDR1 is MRHNA, CDR2 SNTAGT, per germline. This CDR3 is CASSEGRYTEAFF. CDR3 in DNA: TGTGCCAGCAGCGAGGGACGGTACACTGAAGCTTTCTTT.

The CDR3 sequence: CASSFQSRDSPLHF. The CDR3 DNA sequence: TGTGCCAGCAGTTTCCAGAGTAGGGATTCACCCCTCCACTTT. This chain connects TRBV28 to TRBJ1-6; D unclear. Germline lookup yields CDR1 MDHEN and CDR2 SYDVKM. This CDR3 spans 14 amino acids. The ends were cut back, 3 bases at V and 8 bases at J, with 11 bases in the middle.

The rearrangement uses TRBV18 and TRBJ1-3; TRBD1 matches at 8 bases. CDR3 length: 15 residues. Trimming cost V 4 bases and J 0 bases; bases outside gene matches: 2. Germline CDR1 reads KGHSH; CDR2 reads LQKENI. The CDR3 DNA is TGTGCCAGCTCACTAGGGACAGGCTCTGGAAACACCATATATTTT. Amino acid sequence: CASSLGTGSGNTIYF.